These 21 T cell receptor beta chains originate from one sample sequenced in a study of PD-1 blockade in classical Hodgkin lymphoma. Only in-frame clones appear in the TCRdb table, and some are missing; sequencing was by immunoSEQ multiplex PCR. Of tens of thousands of clones in the sample, approximately 70% were seen once. As to time point: cycle 4 day 1 (C4D1), after 6 weeks of nivolumab. In every patient, relapse followed autologous stem cell transplantation, while exposure to brentuximab vedotin differed. Using magnetic negative selection, the CD4+ T cells were separated out of thawed PBMCs. Sequencing used CD4+ T cells from blood, obtained before the fourth cycle of nivolumab. The receptor source for this set is a human donor with classical Hodgkin lymphoma.

The V gene is TRBV6-1, the J gene TRBJ2-6, with a tentative D call TRBD2 (5 bases). V was shortened by 4 bases and J by 1 base, with 11 bases between the two germline ends. Germline CDR1 and CDR2: MNHNS and SASEGT. The CDR3 runs 16 residues. CDR3 DNA sequence: TGTGCCAGCAGTGCGTGGGCGGGTTCTGGGGCCAACGTCCTGACTTTC. The encoded protein is CASSAWAGSGANVLTF.

This rearrangement joins TRBV27 to TRBJ1-6; 11 bases are shared with TRBD1. V gave up 7 bases and J gave up 7 bases; unmatched junction bases: 6. This CDR3 has 15 residues. Looked up from germline, CDR1 is MNHEY and CDR2 is SMNVEV (reference sequence). CDR3 residues: CASKWGDRGNSPLHF. The CDR3 DNA follows: TGTGCCAGCAAATGGGGGGACAGGGGGAATTCACCCCTCCACTTT.

In its sample, this clone was seen a few times. The J gene is TRBJ1-4, the V gene TRBV7-9; TRBD1 is a possible D gene (5 bases). The CDR3 extends over 17 amino acids. The V gene lost 3 bases and the J gene lost 3 bases, with 17 bases spanning the gap. Germline V gives CDR1 SEHNR, CDR2 FQNEAQ (reference sequence). CDR3 in DNA: TGTGCCAGCAGCTTCGTGGGGGGTCACCCGCCTAATGAAAAACTGTTTTTT. This codes for CASSFVGGHPPNEKLFF. Together with reference TRBV7-9 and TRBJ1-4, the CDR3 gives the full variable domain: DTGVSQNPRHKITKRGQNVTFRCDPISEHNRLYWYRQTLGQGPEFLTYFQNEAQLEKSRLLSDRFSAERPKGSFSTLEIQRTEQGDSAMYLCASSFVGGHPPNEKLFFGSGTQLSVL.

This chain links TRBV5-1 with TRBJ2-3, with D possibly being TRBD2 (5 bases). Germline V lookup: CDR1 SGHRS, CDR2 YFSETQ. V lost 4 bases to trimming and J lost 2 bases, with 20 bases between them. The CDR3 runs to 17 residues. CDR3 DNA sequence: TGCGCCAGCAGCCGGGGTACTCACAGATCCTCCACAGATACGCAGTATTTT. Encoded protein: CASSRGTHRSSTDTQYF.

J is TRBJ1-1 and V is TRBV29-1; D is perhaps TRBD1 (5 bases). This CDR3 is 14 amino acids long. The germline V gene has CDR1 SQVTM and CDR2 ANQGSEA. The ends were cut back, 7 bases at V and 0 bases at J, with 15 bases in the middle. The CDR3: CSAAVGGMNTEAFF. In DNA, the CDR3 is TGCAGCGCTGCAGTGGGGGGGATGAACACTGAAGCTTTCTTT.

The chain joins TRBV6-6 to TRBJ1-5; unclear D gene. The CDR3 contains 13 residues. V was cut by 2 bases and J by 0 bases, with 2 bases left in between. Germline V gene data show CDR1 as MNHNY and CDR2 as SVGAGI (reference sequence). The CDR3 coding sequence is TGTGCCAGCAGTTACATTAGCAATCAGCCCCAGCATTTT. Translating it yields CASSYISNQPQHF.

V gene TRBV4-3 combines with J gene TRBJ2-4; TRBD1 matches 9 bases. The CDR3 has 14 amino acids. V was pared by 4 bases and J by 8 bases, with 6 bases of the junction left unmatched. Per the germline V gene, CDR1 is LGHNA and CDR2 is YSLEER. The DNA for the CDR3 is TGCGCCAGCAGCCTCGAATACAGGGGGCACATTCAGTACTTC. Translating it yields CASSLEYRGHIQYF.

V gene TRBV27 combines with J gene TRBJ2-7; D might be TRBD2 (6 bases). The CDR3 is 17 residues long. Germline CDR1 is MNHEY and CDR2 is SMNVEV (reference sequence). The V end lost 0 bases, the J end lost 3 bases, and 18 bases lay between the germline ends. CDR3 region: CASSLSLRQGLSYEQYF. The CDR3 DNA follows: TGTGCCAGCAGTTTATCGCTAAGGCAGGGACTGAGCTACGAGCAGTACTTC.

The V call is TRBV5-1, the J call TRBJ1-6; a possible D gene is TRBD1 (5 bases). The V end was cut by 4 bases, the J end by 8 bases, with 13 bases between. CDR1 is SGHRS and CDR2 is YFSETQ in the germline V gene. The CDR3 runs 14 residues. In nucleotides, the CDR3 is TGCGCCAGCAGCCAACCGTGGGACGATTCACCCCTCCACTTT. Its translation is CASSQPWDDSPLHF.

The chain is built from TRBV13 and TRBJ2-7; 11 bases are shared with TRBD2. Germline values: CDR1 PRHDT, CDR2 FYEKMQ (reference sequence). This CDR3 has 15 residues. The V segment lost 0 bases and the J segment 7 bases; nucleotides outside the gene matches: 5. The CDR3 spells CASSLGLAGGREQYF. CDR3 DNA sequence: TGTGCCAGCAGCTTAGGTTTAGCGGGGGGGCGAGAGCAGTACTTC.

This clone was picked up a small number of times. This chain links TRBV7-2 with TRBJ2-5, with TRBD1 matching over 8 bases. The CDR3 covers 16 residues. J lost 7 bases, V lost 2 bases, and 12 bases had no gene match. The germline CDR1 and CDR2 sequences are SGHTA and FQGNSA. The CDR3: CASSLIGTGQWGTQYF. CDR3 bases: TGTGCCAGCAGCTTAATAGGGACAGGACAATGGGGGACCCAGTACTTC.

The J gene is TRBJ2-1, the V gene TRBV19; 9 nucleotides align to TRBD1. After removal of 10 bases from V and 5 bases from J, the junction contained 6 bases not matched to a gene. The CDR3 is 13 residues long. Germline CDR1 and CDR2: LNHDA and SQIVND (reference sequence). This CDR3 reads CATGTGRNNEQFF. For the CDR3, the DNA is TGTGCCACAGGGACAGGGCGGAACAATGAGCAGTTCTTC. Drawing the rest from reference TRBV19 and TRBJ2-1, the complete variable domain is DGGITQSPKYLFRKEGQNVTLSCEQNLNHDAMYWYRQDPGQGLRLIYYSQIVNDFQKGDIAEGYSVSREKKESFPLTVTSAQKNPTAFYLCATGTGRNNEQFFGPGTRLTVL.

The chain employs TRBV6-5 and TRBJ2-3, with 8 nucleotides matching TRBD1. In germline, CDR1 is MNHEY, CDR2 SVGAGI. The CDR3 contains 15 residues. V was clipped by 8 bases and J by 4 bases; unmatched bases: 11. CDR3 sequence (DNA): TGTGCCAGCGGGACGGGACAGGCAAGGGCAGATACGCAGTATTTT. Amino acid sequence: CASGTGQARADTQYF.

The rearrangement joins TRBV5-8 to TRBJ2-3; 9 bases agree with TRBD2. The CDR3 runs to 14 residues. Germline V gene data show CDR1 as SGHTS and CDR2 as YDEGEE. J gave up 6 bases and V 8 bases, and 10 bases lay outside the gene matches. The CDR3 coding sequence is TGTGCCAGGGCGCGGGGACTAGCCTCCGATACGCAGTATTTT. Amino acids: CARARGLASDTQYF.

The rearrangement joins TRBV7-3 to TRBJ2-1, with 10 nucleotides matching TRBD1. This CDR3 has 15 residues. CDR1 is SGHTA and CDR2 is FQGTGA in the germline V gene. The J segment lost 8 bases and the V segment lost 5 bases, leaving 9 bases of the junction unmatched. The CDR3 DNA reads as TGTGCCAGCAGCCCGGACAGGGGGATGCGGGATGAGCAGTTCTTC. This codes for CASSPDRGMRDEQFF.

The genes are TRBV6-5 and TRBJ1-4; 8 nucleotides line up with TRBD1. The CDR3 length is 13 residues. After removal of 9 bases from V and 5 bases from J, the junction contained 5 bases not matched to a gene. Germline CDR1 MNHEY, CDR2 SVGAGI. The CDR3 bases are TGTGCCAGTGCACAGGGGGTGAATGAAAAACTGTTTTTT. Translation: CASAQGVNEKLFF.

CDR3 region: CATSRGSVDSSYEQYF. CDR3 in DNA: TGTGCCACCAGCAGAGGATCCGTTGATAGCTCCTACGAGCAGTACTTC. V usage is TRBV15 and J usage is TRBJ2-7; unclear D gene. The CDR3 contains 16 residues. V dropped 1 base and J dropped 0 bases, with 13 bases sitting between them. Germline V gene sequence: CDR1 LNHNV, CDR2 YYDKDF (reference sequence). The full variable domain, in which reference TRBV15 and TRBJ2-7 provide the parts outside the CDR3, is DAMVIQNPRYQVTQFGKPVTLSCSQTLNHNVMYWYQQKSSQAPKLLFHYYDKDFNNEADTPDNFQSRRPNTSFCFLDIRSPGLGDTAMYLCATSRGSVDSSYEQYFGPGTRLTVT.

DNA for the CDR3: TGTGCCTGGAGTCTAGACTTTTACAATGAGCAGTTCTTC. Translating it yields CAWSLDFYNEQFF. The chain combines TRBV30 with TRBJ2-1; no clear D gene. CDR3 length: 13 amino acids. The V and J ends lost 2 bases and 4 bases respectively, with 9 bases between them. Germline loops: CDR1 GTSNPN, CDR2 SVGIG (reference sequence).

The chain couples TRBV5-1 to TRBJ2-7; a weak D match, TRBD1 (6 bases). CDR3 length: 13 residues. From germline, CDR1 is SGHRS and CDR2 YFSETQ. V was clipped by 5 bases and J by 3 bases, with 12 bases between them. The CDR3: CASRPGHNYEQYF. CDR3 DNA: TGCGCCAGCAGACCGGGACACAACTACGAGCAGTACTTC.

Only a few counts were recorded for this clone. This chain's CDR3 is CAISESYQQYF. The CDR3 DNA reads TGTGCCATCAGTGAGTCGTATCAGCAGTACTTC. The chain employs TRBV10-3 and TRBJ2-7, with D unresolved. V lost 0 bases, J lost 8 bases, and 5 bases lay in between. Germline V gene lookup returns CDR1 ENHRY and CDR2 SYGVKD. The CDR3 is made up of 11 amino acids.

The chain couples TRBV11-2 to TRBJ2-1; 8 bases line up with TRBD1. Germline assignment: CDR1 SGHAT and CDR2 FQNNGV. Trimming took 3 bases from V and 15 from J; bases not matched to a gene: 10. The CDR3 covers 13 residues. CDR3 nucleotide sequence: TGTGCCAGCAGCTTTAGGGGACAGGTTAGGAGGTTCTTC. It yields the protein CASSFRGQVRRFF.